These 23 T cell receptor beta chains share one sample of origin, sequenced in a study of T-cell reconstitution after alpha-beta-depleted transplantation in children. Unique molecular identifiers were incorporated during preparation of the TCRbeta library. MiXCR, run by TCRdb on the PCR reads, gives a single entry per CDR3 protein. The sample lists about 610,000 distinct CDR3 sequences, roughly 10% occurring once. Sequencing was performed on PBMCs from the stem cell graft donor, taken from the stem cell graft. These receptors were collected from a human donor who donated a stem cell graft to a child with acute myeloid leukemia.

This clonotype was seen only a few times. The genes are TRBV12-3 or TRBV12-4 and TRBJ2-7; no firm D call. Trimming stripped 6 bases from V and 6 bases from J, with 15 bases between. The CDR3 spans 13 residues. CDR3 residues: CASSLIRNFEQYF. DNA of the CDR3: TGTGCCAGCAGCCTTATCAGGAACTTCGAGCAGTACTTC.

This clonotype was recorded many times. The chain combines TRBV29-1 with TRBJ2-3; 8 bases fit TRBD2. This CDR3 is 12 amino acids long. Germline CDR1 and CDR2: SQVTM and ANQGSEA. The J segment lost 6 bases and the V segment lost 6 bases, leaving 5 bases of the junction unmatched. CDR3 nucleotides: TGCAGCGTAGATAGCGGGGTTGATACGCAGTATTTT. Residues: CSVDSGVDTQYF.

This clonotype was counted ten times or more. This chain joins TRBV12-3 or TRBV12-4 and TRBJ2-7; D may correspond to TRBD1 or TRBD2 (5 bases each). The CDR3 sequence is 14 residues long. Trimming removed 3 bases from V and 2 bases from J, with 11 bases in between. DNA for the CDR3: TGTGCCAGCAGTTTGTTCCAGGGACCCTACGAGCAGTACTTC. Translating it yields CASSLFQGPYEQYF.

There are a few counts of this clonotype. The J gene is TRBJ2-3, the V gene TRBV20-1; D perhaps matches TRBD1 (5 bases). The length of the CDR3 is 16 residues. The V end was cut by 0 bases, the J end by 1 base, with 14 bases between. CDR1 is DFQATT, CDR2 SNEGSKA, per germline (reference sequence). In DNA form, the CDR3 reads TGCAGTGCTAGAGACAGGGCCAGGGCACGCACAGATACGCAGTATTTT. Its translation: CSARDRARARTDTQYF.

The V call is TRBV2, the J call TRBJ1-2; 8 bases line up with TRBD1. The CDR3 runs to 12 residues. Trimming at V came to 7 bases and at J to 6 bases, leaving 4 bases not matched to a gene. The germline CDR1 and CDR2 sequences are SNHLY and FYNNEI. The CDR3 DNA sequence: TGTGCCAGCAACCCGACAGGGGATGGCTACACCTTC. Amino acid sequence: CASNPTGDGYTF.

This clonotype showed up just a few times. The chain employs TRBV2 and TRBJ2-3; TRBD1 or TRBD2 may be the D gene (6 bases each). The V gene lost 5 bases and the J gene lost 9 bases, with 18 bases spanning the gap. The germline gives CDR1 SNHLY, CDR2 FYNNEI. The length of the CDR3 is 14 residues. The CDR3 coding sequence is TGTGCCAGCAGTCCGCCGGGACTGGGGGCCACGCAGTATTTT. Protein: CASSPPGLGATQYF.

This clonotype was observed at least ten times. The chain carries TRBV27 and TRBJ1-3, with a possible D match to TRBD1 (6 bases). CDR1 MNHEY and CDR2 SMNVEV come from the germline V gene (reference sequence). The ends were cut back, 5 bases at V and 0 bases at J, with 11 bases in the middle. This CDR3 comprises 15 residues. As DNA, the CDR3 is TGTGCCAGCAGTCCCCAGGGGATCTCTGGAAACACCATATATTTT. Protein product: CASSPQGISGNTIYF.

This clonotype appeared many times. The chain recombines TRBV7-3 with TRBJ1-6, with D perhaps matching TRBD1 (5 bases). Germline V gene data show CDR1 as SGHTA and CDR2 as FQGTGA. The CDR3 has 15 residues. V lost 3 bases to trimming and J lost 5 bases, with 11 bases between them. For the CDR3, the DNA is TGTGCCAGCAGCTTGCAGGGAAGAGATAATTCACCCCTCCACTTT. This gives the protein CASSLQGRDNSPLHF.

J is TRBJ2-3 and V is TRBV20-1; D is perhaps TRBD1 (5 bases). Trimming cost V 0 bases and J 2 bases, with 12 bases left between them. The CDR3 extends over 15 amino acids. Germline V gene sequence: CDR1 DFQATT, CDR2 SNEGSKA (reference sequence). CDR3: CSARDVWGDTDTQYF. DNA for the CDR3: TGCAGTGCTAGAGATGTGTGGGGCGACACAGATACGCAGTATTTT.

The chain is built from TRBV5-1 and TRBJ2-7; D is unclear. Trimming pared 2 bases from V and 4 bases from J, leaving 10 bases between. Germline assignment: CDR1 SGHRS and CDR2 YFSETQ. The CDR3 is made up of 13 amino acids. As DNA, the CDR3 is TGCGCCAGCAGCTTAGAGGAGAGGTACGAGCAGTACTTC. Residues: CASSLEERYEQYF. The full variable domain, completed using reference TRBV5-1 and TRBJ2-7, is KAGVTQTPRYLIKTRGQQVTLSCSPISGHRSVSWYQQTPGQGLQFLFEYFSETQRNKGNFPGRFSGRQFSNSRSEMNVSTLELGDSALYLCASSLEERYEQYFGPGTRLTVT.

The sample holds a few counts of this clonotype. The chain is built from TRBV25-1 and TRBJ1-2; D might be TRBD1 (5 bases). Between the trimmed V and J ends, which lost 6 bases and 2 bases, there was a span of 10 bases. Germline assignment: CDR1 MGHDK and CDR2 SYGVNS. There are 13 residues in the CDR3. The CDR3 DNA reads as TGTGCCAGCAGGGGGGACGGAAACTATGGCTACACCTTC. Translation: CASRGDGNYGYTF.

The rearrangement joins TRBV6-2 or TRBV6-3 to TRBJ1-5; D is undetermined. There are 13 residues in the CDR3. The germline V gene has CDR1 MNHEY and CDR2 SVGEGT. V gave up 10 bases and J gave up 5 bases, with 15 bases separating them. The CDR3, as DNA: TGTGCCACCGTGGGTTACGGACATCAGCCCCAGCATTTT. Protein product: CATVGYGHQPQHF.

This clonotype showed up many times. The J gene is TRBJ2-2, the V gene TRBV18; D not certain. Looked up from germline, CDR1 is KGHSH and CDR2 is LQKENI. Trimming shortened V by 5 bases and J by 7 bases, and 11 bases separated the two germline ends. There are 13 residues in the CDR3. In nucleotides, the CDR3 is TGTGCCAGCTCAAATGACCCCCACGGGGAGCTGTTTTTT. Translated: CASSNDPHGELFF.

This clonotype has only a few counts. This chain uses TRBV7-2 with TRBJ2-1; TRBD2 aligns across 9 bases. Germline loops: CDR1 SGHTA, CDR2 FQGNSA. The CDR3 covers 14 residues. With V trimmed by 3 bases and J by 8 bases, 5 bases remained unmatched. CDR3 region: CASSLVAGVHEQFF. The DNA for the CDR3 is TGTGCCAGCAGCTTGGTAGCGGGAGTTCATGAGCAGTTCTTC.

This clonotype has only a few counts. This chain connects TRBV10-3 to TRBJ2-3, with a tentative D call TRBD2 (5 bases). The CDR3 is made up of 14 amino acids. Trimming took off 2 bases at V and 2 bases at J, with 8 bases between the two ends. Germline V gene sequence: CDR1 ENHRY, CDR2 SYGVKD. CDR3 sequence: CAISEGGHTDTQYF. Written as DNA, the CDR3 is TGTGCCATCAGTGAGGGAGGCCACACAGATACGCAGTATTTT.

V usage is TRBV6-6 and J usage is TRBJ2-3; D not certain. Trimming shortened V by 5 bases and J by 0 bases, and 6 bases separated the two germline ends. Germline CDR1 is MNHNY and CDR2 is SVGAGI (reference sequence). The CDR3 has 13 residues. This CDR3 reads CASSTDSTDTQYF. The CDR3 region has the DNA TGTGCCAGCAGTACTGACAGCACAGATACGCAGTATTTT.

At least ten counts were recorded for this clonotype. V usage is TRBV7-9 and J usage is TRBJ2-3; no clear D. CDR3 length: 15 residues. Germline V gene sequence: CDR1 SEHNR, CDR2 FQNEAQ (reference sequence). With 1 base removed from V and 2 bases from J, the gap between germline ends came to 10 bases. The CDR3 region has the DNA TGTGCCAGCAGCTTAGAGGCCATAAACACAGATACGCAGTATTTT. Translation: CASSLEAINTDTQYF.

This clonotype was seen ten or more times. The V call is TRBV12-3 or TRBV12-4, the J call TRBJ1-2; D remains unclear. CDR3 length: 13 residues. Between the trimmed V and J ends, which lost 3 bases and 3 bases, there was a span of 8 bases. The CDR3 DNA reads TGTGCCAGCAGTTTTAATACCCACTATGGCTACACCTTC. It is translated as CASSFNTHYGYTF.

This clonotype was counted between two and nine times. The chain joins TRBV5-1 to TRBJ2-7; TRBD1 or TRBD2 may be the D gene (5 bases each). Germline CDR1 is SGHRS and CDR2 is YFSETQ. This CDR3 contains 13 residues. V was clipped by 4 bases and J by 4 bases, with 12 bases between them. CDR3 residues: CASSLGVLYEQYF. The CDR3 DNA sequence: TGCGCCAGCAGCCTGGGGGTTTTATACGAGCAGTACTTC.

The chain combines TRBV18 with TRBJ2-1; D gene unclear. The ends were cut back, 3 bases at V and 8 bases at J, with 20 bases in the middle. CDR1 and CDR2 (germline): KGHSH, LQKENI. The CDR3 spans 16 residues. As DNA, the CDR3 is TGTGCCAGCTCACCCCTCGAGGTTCCACCAGTCGATGAGCAGTTCTTC. Amino acids: CASSPLEVPPVDEQFF.

V and J are TRBV30 and TRBJ2-1, with no clear D. The ends were cut back, 4 bases at V and 9 bases at J, with 16 bases in the middle. The germline gives CDR1 GTSNPN, CDR2 SVGIG (reference sequence). The CDR3 has 13 residues. Here the CDR3 reads CAWTLIARSEQFF. The DNA of the CDR3 is TGTGCCTGGACCCTCATCGCTCGGAGTGAGCAGTTCTTC.

This clonotype was observed at least ten times. The rearrangement links TRBV29-1 to TRBJ2-1, with 12 bases aligning to TRBD2. The germline gives CDR1 SQVTM, CDR2 ANQGSEA. The CDR3 is made up of 14 amino acids. The V segment lost 4 bases and the J segment 4 bases; nucleotides outside the gene matches: 2. DNA for the CDR3: TGCAGCGTTGTGACTAGCGGGAGTTACAATGAGCAGTTCTTC. This translates into CSVVTSGSYNEQFF.

The J gene is TRBJ1-2, the V gene TRBV5-1; 7 nucleotides align to TRBD1. J gave up 2 bases and V 4 bases, and 5 bases lay outside the gene matches. The CDR3 has 14 amino acids. Germline V gives CDR1 SGHRS, CDR2 YFSETQ. Here the CDR3 DNA reads TGCGCCAGCAGCGGGGAGACAGGGAACTATGGCTACACCTTC. Residues: CASSGETGNYGYTF. The full variable domain, with the rest looked up from reference TRBV5-1 and TRBJ1-2, is KAGVTQTPRYLIKTRGQQVTLSCSPISGHRSVSWYQQTPGQGLQFLFEYFSETQRNKGNFPGRFSGRQFSNSRSEMNVSTLELGDSALYLCASSGETGNYGYTFGSGTRLTVV.